One sample yielded the 32 T cell receptor beta chains listed below, sequenced in a study of T cell repertoires in cytomegalovirus infection. Each CDR3 protein gets one entry after TCRdb re-called the reads with MiXCR. The sample gives 70,000 or so distinct CDR3 sequences, about 27% of which show up once; 45% to 65% is in the top ten. The antigens of these receptors remain unknown. This specimen consisted of CD8+ T cells from cultured PBMCs, obtained from culture after CMV antigen stimulation. The receptor set was obtained from a human donor in good health (CMV status not recorded). Some clones in this sample may be carry-over from other donors' samples.

This clonotype was picked up many times. The chain joins TRBV7-6 to TRBJ2-7; maybe TRBD1 (7 bases). The V end was cut by 5 bases, the J end by 6 bases, with 11 bases between. The CDR3 runs 12 residues. Germline CDR1 SGHVS, CDR2 FNYEAQ. The CDR3 DNA reads as TGTGCCAGCAGCGCGGGACAGAGCGAGCAGTACTTC. Encoded protein: CASSAGQSEQYF.

V usage is TRBV25-1 and J usage is TRBJ2-3, with D possibly matching TRBD2 (6 bases). The CDR3 has 14 residues. Germline CDR1 reads MGHDK; CDR2 reads SYGVNS. The ends were cut back, 4 bases at V and 2 bases at J, with 10 bases in the middle. The CDR3 here is CASSATSSTDTQYF. The CDR3 DNA reads as TGTGCCAGCAGTGCGACTAGTTCCACAGATACGCAGTATTTT.

J is TRBJ2-5 and V is TRBV12-3 or TRBV12-4; 7 bases are a match to TRBD2. With V trimmed by 6 bases and J by 5 bases, 9 bases remained unmatched. This CDR3 contains 14 residues. The CDR3 sequence is CASSGLVVQETQYF. The CDR3 DNA is TGTGCCAGCAGCGGACTAGTGGTGCAGGAGACCCAGTACTTC.

This clonotype was counted many times. This sequence joins TRBV7-9 and TRBJ1-3; D may be TRBD1 (6 bases). Germline CDR1 and CDR2: SEHNR and FQNEAQ (reference sequence). CDR3 length equals 16 residues. V shed 1 base and J shed 0 bases, with 10 bases lying between them. The CDR3 protein is CASSLDRGSSGNTIYF. CDR3 nucleotides: TGTGCCAGCAGCTTAGATAGGGGGAGCTCTGGAAACACCATATATTTT.

This clonotype was seen more than once but under ten times. The rearrangement uses TRBV20-1 and TRBJ1-5; D is perhaps TRBD1 (5 bases). The CDR3 contains 12 residues. The V gene's germline CDR1 is DFQATT and CDR2 SNEGSKA (reference sequence). The CDR3 reads CSATGGNQPQHF. As DNA, the CDR3 is TGCAGCGCCACAGGCGGCAATCAGCCCCAGCATTTT.

This chain joins TRBV6-2 or TRBV6-3 and TRBJ2-2, with 8 positions matching TRBD1. Per germline, CDR1 MNHEY and CDR2 SVGEGT. J lost 5 bases, V lost 9 bases, and 11 bases had no gene match. The CDR3 loop spans 15 amino acids. DNA of the CDR3: TGTGCCAGTTCTCCGACAGGGGTAAAAACCGGGGAGCTGTTTTTT. Its translation is CASSPTGVKTGELFF.

The chain recombines TRBV27 with TRBJ1-6, with a tentative D call TRBD1 (6 bases). Germline values: CDR1 MNHEY, CDR2 SMNVEV (reference sequence). V lost 3 bases and J 7 bases, leaving 19 bases between the germline ends. The CDR3 contains 17 residues. The CDR3 DNA sequence: TGTGCCAGCAGTTTGGTGGGGGCACCTATGCTGAATTCACCCCTCCACTTT. Translated, it gives CASSLVGAPMLNSPLHF.

This clonotype was detected many times. The chain is built from TRBV7-9 and TRBJ1-5; D uncertain. V was pared by 5 bases and J by 5 bases, with 13 bases between. Germline lookup yields CDR1 SEHNR and CDR2 FQNEAQ (reference sequence). This CDR3 spans 14 amino acids. The CDR3 DNA is TGTGCCAGCAGCCCAGCAGGAAAGCATCAGCCCCAGCATTTT. Its protein is CASSPAGKHQPQHF.

The chain is built from TRBV12-3 or TRBV12-4 and TRBJ2-7; no clear D gene. With 5 bases removed from V and 7 bases from J, the gap between germline ends came to 15 bases. The CDR3 consists of 13 residues. DNA for the CDR3: TGTGCCAGCAGTATGGACCCAGAGAGGGAGCAGTACTTC. This encodes CASSMDPEREQYF.

The rearrangement uses TRBV14 and TRBJ2-7, with TRBD1 matching 9 bases. The CDR3 has 16 residues. CDR1 SGHDN and CDR2 FVKESK come from the germline V gene. Unmatched junction bases numbered 7, after V lost 4 bases and J lost 0 bases. The CDR3 DNA is TGTGCCAGCAGCCCGCCTTTGGGACAGGGCTCCTACGAGCAGTACTTC. Amino acids: CASSPPLGQGSYEQYF.

This clonotype was recorded many times. The rearrangement uses TRBV7-2 and TRBJ2-7, with D possibly TRBD2 on 5 matching bases. The CDR3 sequence is 14 residues long. V lost 1 base and J 3 bases, leaving 10 bases between the germline ends. The germline V gene encodes CDR1 SGHTA and CDR2 FQGNSA. DNA for the CDR3: TGTGCCAGCAGCTTAGGTCCAGGAGGCTACGAGCAGTACTTC. This sequence encodes CASSLGPGGYEQYF.

This clonotype was picked up many times. The chain joins TRBV18 to TRBJ2-5; 7 nucleotides agree with TRBD2. There are 18 residues in the CDR3. Germline trimming cut 4 bases from V and 5 bases from J; bases unmatched to any gene: 19. Germline V lookup: CDR1 KGHSH, CDR2 LQKENI. In DNA, the CDR3 is TGTGCCAGCTCACGAATCGGGACTACACAGATTTCGGGGGAGACCCAGTACTTC. It translates to CASSRIGTTQISGETQYF.

This clonotype was seen at least ten times. The chain combines TRBV4-1 with TRBJ2-1; 10 bases fit TRBD2. Germline-derived CDR1 and CDR2 are MGHRA and YSYEKL. Trimming removed 0 bases from V and 4 bases from J; junction bases left unmatched: 6. The CDR3 covers 17 residues. DNA for the CDR3: TGCGCCAGCAGCCAAGATAGAGCGGGAGGGCCGTACAATGAGCAGTTCTTC. Protein: CASSQDRAGGPYNEQFF.

At least ten counts were recorded for this clonotype. The chain employs TRBV6-6 and TRBJ2-1; 9 nucleotides align to TRBD1. This CDR3 has 12 residues. CDR1 and CDR2 (germline): MNHNY, SVGAGI (reference sequence). Germline trimming cut 6 bases from V and 9 bases from J; bases unmatched to any gene: 3. The CDR3 nucleotides are TGTGCCAGCAGGGACAGGGGAATTGAGCAGTTCTTC. This gives the protein CASRDRGIEQFF.

This clonotype has a count of ten or more. V usage is TRBV7-9 and J usage is TRBJ1-3; no definite D call. The CDR3 contains 12 residues. The germline V and J ends were trimmed by 6 bases and 4 bases, with 7 bases remaining between them. CDR1 and CDR2 from the germline V gene are SEHNR and FQNEAQ (reference sequence). The CDR3 protein is CASRSGGNTIYF. CDR3 nucleotides: TGTGCCAGCAGATCCGGAGGAAACACCATATATTTT.

This clonotype was detected only a few times. The chain links TRBV2 to TRBJ2-7, with D tentatively TRBD1 (5 bases). This CDR3 is built from 14 residues. V lost 5 bases, J lost 3 bases, and 14 bases lay in between. Germline assignment: CDR1 SNHLY and CDR2 FYNNEI. CDR3 amino acids: CASSSTVSHYEQYF. The CDR3 DNA follows: TGTGCCAGCAGTTCGACAGTATCCCACTACGAGCAGTACTTC.

The CDR3 sequence is CASSLVGDRLSEAFF. The CDR3 bases are TGTGCCAGCAGCTTAGTCGGGGACAGACTCTCTGAAGCTTTCTTT. V usage is TRBV11-2 and J usage is TRBJ1-1; 7 bases are shared with TRBD1. This CDR3 comprises 15 residues. CDR1 is SGHAT, CDR2 FQNNGV, per germline. Trimming cost V 1 base and J 6 bases; bases outside gene matches: 8.

The chain links TRBV25-1 to TRBJ2-1; tentative D call: TRBD2 (5 bases). The CDR3 length is 13 residues. Per the germline V gene, CDR1 is MGHDK and CDR2 is SYGVNS. V lost 2 bases and J lost 7, with 9 bases in between. The CDR3 DNA reads TGTGCCAGCAGTGAAACGGGATGGAATGAGCAGTTCTTC. Its translation is CASSETGWNEQFF.

In nucleotides, the CDR3 is TGTGCCAGCTCGAGGGTCACTGAAGCTTTCTTT. The encoded protein is CASSRVTEAFF. The V gene is TRBV7-6, the J gene TRBJ1-1, with no clear D. Germline lookup yields CDR1 SGHVS and CDR2 FNYEAQ. This CDR3 spans 11 amino acids. With 8 bases removed from V and 4 bases from J, the gap between germline ends came to 8 bases.

CDR3 residues: CASGLGPGTQYF. The CDR3 DNA reads as TGTGCTAGTGGTTTGGGCCCGGGGACCCAGTACTTC. The chain joins TRBV12-5 to TRBJ2-5; the D is unclear. Germline V CDR1 and CDR2: LGHNT, FRNRAP. This CDR3 contains 12 residues. V lost 1 base and J lost 7, with 7 bases in between.

This clonotype has just a few counts. The rearrangement joins TRBV27 to TRBJ1-5, with 7 bases fitting TRBD1. V was clipped by 5 bases and J by 5 bases; unmatched bases: 6. From germline, CDR1 is MNHEY and CDR2 SMNVEV (reference sequence). The CDR3 extends over 14 amino acids. This CDR3 is CASSRTGGYQPQHF. As DNA, the CDR3 is TGTGCCAGCAGTAGGACAGGAGGGTATCAGCCCCAGCATTTT.

This clonotype has a handful of counts. J is TRBJ2-1 and V is TRBV6-6; D is uncertain. The CDR3 extends over 19 amino acids. CDR1 is MNHNY and CDR2 is SVGAGI in the germline V gene (reference sequence). V dropped 0 bases and J dropped 3 bases, with 21 bases sitting between them. CDR3 region: CASSYSGTPDAAHYNEQFF. DNA for the CDR3: TGTGCCAGCAGTTACTCGGGTACGCCTGACGCTGCTCACTACAATGAGCAGTTCTTC.

The V and J genes are TRBV10-3 and TRBJ2-5, with a possible D match to TRBD2 (6 bases). CDR3 length equals 13 residues. Deletions cut 8 bases from V and 2 bases from J, with 12 bases between. Germline V gene sequence: CDR1 ENHRY, CDR2 SYGVKD. CDR3 in amino acids: CAISSGRQETQYF. The CDR3 bases are TGTGCCATCTCCTCAGGGAGGCAAGAGACCCAGTACTTC.

In its sample, this clonotype was seen a few times. The chain joins TRBV15 to TRBJ2-3, with D perhaps TRBD1 (5 bases). Trimming removed 3 bases from V and 3 bases from J, with 7 bases in between. CDR3 length: 13 amino acids. Germline-derived CDR1 and CDR2 are LNHNV and YYDKDF (reference sequence). The CDR3 DNA sequence: TGTGCCACCAGCAGGACAGCGACAGATACGCAGTATTTT. This sequence encodes CATSRTATDTQYF.

This chain joins TRBV12-3 or TRBV12-4 and TRBJ1-1; D is uncertain. Between the trimmed V and J ends, which lost 5 bases and 6 bases, there was a span of 10 bases. This CDR3 spans 12 amino acids. The CDR3 bases are TGTGCCAGCAGTCCTGATGGACCTGAAGCTTTCTTT. Translated, it gives CASSPDGPEAFF.

The table lists this clonotype with a few counts. The chain has TRBV6-1 and TRBJ2-1, with TRBD2 identical over 15 bases. V trimming: 8 bases; J trimming: 4 bases; junction bases outside the gene matches: 3. CDR1 and CDR2 (germline): MNHNS, SASEGT. CDR3 length: 15 amino acids. This chain's CDR3 is CASVGTSGGYNEQFF. CDR3 DNA sequence: TGTGCCAGCGTTGGGACTAGCGGGGGGTACAATGAGCAGTTCTTC.

The V gene is TRBV12-3 or TRBV12-4, the J gene TRBJ1-1; 7 bases are a match to TRBD1. The CDR3 has 14 amino acids. The V and J ends lost 6 bases and 2 bases, in that order; junction bases with no gene match: 6. The CDR3 loop is CASRPTGPNTEAFF. CDR3 in DNA: TGTGCCAGCAGGCCGACAGGGCCAAACACTGAAGCTTTCTTT.

A few counts support this clonotype. CDR3 nucleotide sequence: TGTGCCAGCAGCTCCCGGGTTTTTGTGCCTAGCGGGGCTTACAATGAGCAGTTCTTC. It codes for CASSSRVFVPSGAYNEQFF. This chain joins TRBV5-6 and TRBJ2-1, with 9 bases identical to TRBD2. Germline V gives CDR1 SGHDT, CDR2 YYEEEE. The V segment lost 3 bases and the J segment 4 bases; nucleotides outside the gene matches: 17. The CDR3 runs to 19 residues.

The V and J genes are TRBV7-9 and TRBJ2-2; 7 bases are a match to TRBD1. Germline trimming cut 5 bases from V and 5 bases from J; bases unmatched to any gene: 5. The germline gives CDR1 SEHNR, CDR2 FQNEAQ (reference sequence). The CDR3 has 14 residues. In DNA form, the CDR3 reads TGTGCCAGCAGCGTAGGGACAGTTACCGGGGAGCTGTTTTTT. This encodes CASSVGTVTGELFF. Variable domain in full (rest from reference TRBV7-9 and TRBJ2-2): DTGVSQNPRHKITKRGQNVTFRCDPISEHNRLYWYRQTLGQGPEFLTYFQNEAQLEKSRLLSDRFSAERPKGSFSTLEIQRTEQGDSAMYLCASSVGTVTGELFFGEGSRLTVL.

This clonotype was picked up one time. The V gene is TRBV29-1, the J gene TRBJ1-1; no definite D call. Per germline, CDR1 SQVTM and CDR2 ANQGSEA. V lost 7 bases and J 6 bases, leaving 15 bases between the germline ends. The CDR3 extends over 12 amino acids. The CDR3 sequence: CSEGRHAAEAFF. The CDR3 DNA is TGCAGCGAAGGACGGCACGCGGCTGAAGCTTTCTTT. The full variable domain, in which reference TRBV29-1 and TRBJ1-1 provide the parts outside the CDR3, is SAVISQKPSRDICQRGTSLTIQCQVDSQVTMMFWYRQQPGQSLTLIATANQGSEATYESGFVIDKFPISRPNLTFSTLTVSNMSPEDSSIYLCSEGRHAAEAFFGQGTRLTVV.

The V call is TRBV5-1, the J call TRBJ2-7; D is possibly TRBD1 (5 bases). Trimming shortened V by 6 bases and J by 5 bases, and 15 bases separated the two germline ends. CDR3 size: 13 residues. Germline loops: CDR1 SGHRS, CDR2 YFSETQ. The chain's CDR3 is CASIGQGPDEQYF. CDR3 coding DNA: TGCGCCAGCATCGGGCAGGGTCCGGACGAGCAGTACTTC.

This clonotype was observed a few times. The J gene is TRBJ2-5, the V gene TRBV12-3 or TRBV12-4; 8 nucleotides line up with TRBD1. Trimming took 6 bases from V and 1 from J; bases not matched to a gene: 10. This CDR3 has 16 residues. The CDR3 region is CASSRRGDRLQETQYF. CDR3 nucleotides: TGTGCCAGCAGCCGAAGAGGGGACAGGCTCCAAGAGACCCAGTACTTC.